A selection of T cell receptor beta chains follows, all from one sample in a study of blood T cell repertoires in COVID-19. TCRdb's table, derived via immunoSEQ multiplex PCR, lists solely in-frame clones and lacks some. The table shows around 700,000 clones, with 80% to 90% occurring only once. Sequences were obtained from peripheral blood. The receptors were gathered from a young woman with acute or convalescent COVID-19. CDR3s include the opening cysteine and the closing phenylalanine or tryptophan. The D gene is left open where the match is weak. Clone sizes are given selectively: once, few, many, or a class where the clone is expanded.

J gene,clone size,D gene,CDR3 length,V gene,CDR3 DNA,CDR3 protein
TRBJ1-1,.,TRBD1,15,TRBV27,TGTGCCAGCAGAGGACAGGGTTATCTGAACACTGAAGCTTTCTTT,CASRGQGYLNTEAFF
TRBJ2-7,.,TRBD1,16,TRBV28,TGTGCCAGCAGTTACCAACGGGACAGGGATGACTACGAGCAGTACTTC,CASSYQRDRDDYEQYF
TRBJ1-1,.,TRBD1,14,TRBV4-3,TGCGCCAGCAGCCCGGACAGGGGGTATACTGAAGCTTTCTTT,CASSPDRGYTEAFF
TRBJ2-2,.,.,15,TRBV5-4,TGTGCCAGCAGCTTAACAGGCGGTAGCACCGGGGAGCTGTTTTTT,CASSLTGGSTGELFF
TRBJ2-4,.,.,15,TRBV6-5,TGTGCCAGCAGCACAAGGGGCCTAGCCAAAAACATTCAGTACTTC,CASSTRGLAKNIQYF
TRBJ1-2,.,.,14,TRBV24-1,TGTGCCACCAGTGGAACAGGGAGGGCTCGAGGCTACACCTTC,CATSGTGRARGYTF
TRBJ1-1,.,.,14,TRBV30,TGTGCCTGGCAATACAGGGTCACGTACACTGAAGCTTTCTTT,CAWQYRVTYTEAFF
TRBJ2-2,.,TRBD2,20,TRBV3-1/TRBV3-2,TGTGCCAGCAGCCAAGATAGGTTTCCCACAGCGGGGGGACGCACCGGGGAGCTGTTTTTT,CASSQDRFPTAGGRTGELFF
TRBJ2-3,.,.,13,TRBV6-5,TGTGCCAGCTCCCGACTGGGGCCCGATACGCAGTATTTT,CASSRLGPDTQYF
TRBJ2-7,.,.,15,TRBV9,TGTGCCAGCAGCCCAGGGGGGTCGGGACTGTACGAGCAGTACTTC,CASSPGGSGLYEQYF
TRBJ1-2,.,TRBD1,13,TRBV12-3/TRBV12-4,TGTGCCAGCAGTTACAGGGGGGGCTATGGCTACACCTTC,CASSYRGGYGYTF
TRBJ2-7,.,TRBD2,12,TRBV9,TGTGCCAGCAGCCCAGCGGGGAGTGAGCAGTACTTC,CASSPAGSEQYF
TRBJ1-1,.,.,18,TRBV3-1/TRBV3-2,TGTGCCAGCAGCCAAGATGTGACGGGTCGGAGCCCGAACACTGAAGCTTTCTTT,CASSQDVTGRSPNTEAFF
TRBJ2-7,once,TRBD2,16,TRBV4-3,TGCGCCAGCAGCCAAAAGGACGGCCTAGCGGGGTACGAGCAGTACTTC,CASSQKDGLAGYEQYF
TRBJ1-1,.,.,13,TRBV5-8,TGTGCCAGCAGCTACAGCATGAACACTGAAGCTTTCTTT,CASSYSMNTEAFF
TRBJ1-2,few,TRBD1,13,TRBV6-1,TGTGCCAGCAGTGAACGGGACAGCTATGGCTACACCTTC,CASSERDSYGYTF
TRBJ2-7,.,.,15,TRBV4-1,TGCGCCAGCAGCCAAGTTTGGACACAGTCCTACGAGCAGTACTTC,CASSQVWTQSYEQYF
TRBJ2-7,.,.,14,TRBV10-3,TGTGCCATCAGTGAACGGGAGAGCTCCTACGAGCAGTACTTC,CAISERESSYEQYF
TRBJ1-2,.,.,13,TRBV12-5,TGTGCTAGTGGTTTGAAGGGGAACTATGGCTACACCTTC,CASGLKGNYGYTF
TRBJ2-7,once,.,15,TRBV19,TGTGCCAGTAGTATAGCAGGCACAGGATCCTACGAGCAGTACTTC,CASSIAGTGSYEQYF
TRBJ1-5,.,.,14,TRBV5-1,TGCGCCAGCGGGGAGGGAGGGCCCAATCAGCCCCAGCATTTT,CASGEGGPNQPQHF
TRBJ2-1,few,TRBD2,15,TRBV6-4,TGTGCCAGCAGTGAGGCTAGCGGGGGGCCCAATGAGCAGTTCTTC,CASSEASGGPNEQFF